The 24 T cell receptor beta chains presented below share a single source sample, sequenced in a study of response to subunit inactivated influenza vaccine. One entry per CDR3 protein results from TCRdb running MiXCR on the RT-PCR reads. Of around 180,000 distinct CDR3 sequences listed, approximately 9.2% are singletons. Source: non-naive T cells sorted from PBMCs, taken on the day of vaccination. The receptor set was obtained from a man aged 50-60 years who received an inactivated influenza vaccine.

The chain couples TRBV7-8 to TRBJ1-4; 8 bases fit TRBD1. The germline CDR1 and CDR2 sequences are SGHVS and FQNEAQ. The CDR3 is 15 residues long. Unmatched junction bases numbered 9, after V lost 5 bases and J lost 7 bases. Written as DNA, the CDR3 is TGTGCCAGCAGCCCCAGGACAGGGACCGGTGAAAAACTGTTTTTT. It codes for CASSPRTGTGEKLFF.

This clonotype occurred many times. This rearrangement joins TRBV7-2 to TRBJ1-2; D is uncertain. CDR1 is SGHTA, CDR2 FQGNSA, per germline. The CDR3 has 15 amino acids. Trimming shortened V by 9 bases and J by 1 base, and 18 bases separated the two germline ends. The CDR3 here is CASVRGQRFNYGYTF. For the CDR3, the DNA is TGTGCCAGTGTCAGAGGGCAGCGCTTTAACTATGGCTACACCTTC.

Only a few counts were recorded for this clonotype. This rearrangement joins TRBV12-3 or TRBV12-4 to TRBJ2-3; 16 nucleotides align to TRBD2. There are 21 residues in the CDR3. Trimming at V came to 0 bases and at J to 0 bases, leaving 9 bases not matched to a gene. DNA of the CDR3: TGTGCCAGCAGTTTAGCGCAGGGACTAGCGGGGGGGGTGACTAGCACAGATACGCAGTATTTT. Amino acids: CASSLAQGLAGGVTSTDTQYF.

The chain joins TRBV20-1 to TRBJ2-1; no clear D. Trimming pared 3 bases from V and 6 bases from J, leaving 9 bases between. From germline, CDR1 is DFQATT and CDR2 SNEGSKA (reference sequence). The CDR3 totals 12 residues. DNA of the CDR3: TGCAGTGCTAGTCAAACCTCCAATGAGCAGTTCTTC. It specifies CSASQTSNEQFF.

The V and J genes are TRBV28 and TRBJ2-2; a possible D gene is TRBD1 (5 bases). CDR3 length: 17 residues. Per germline, CDR1 MDHEN and CDR2 SYDVKM. V was pared by 2 bases and J by 3 bases, with 16 bases between. The CDR3 DNA reads as TGTGCCAGCAGTTTAGGGGCTCTAGGGTTGGACACCGGGGAGCTGTTTTTT. Translating gives CASSLGALGLDTGELFF.

This clonotype was picked up many times. The chain links TRBV29-1 to TRBJ2-7, with 8 bases identical to TRBD1. The CDR3 is 12 residues long. The trim removed 4 bases at V and 3 bases at J, leaving 2 bases unmatched. Germline CDR1 is SQVTM and CDR2 is ANQGSEA. The CDR3: CSVGTGSYEQYF. The CDR3 DNA is TGCAGCGTTGGGACAGGGAGCTACGAGCAGTACTTC.

This clonotype came up many times. This sequence joins TRBV5-1 and TRBJ1-1; tentatively, D is TRBD1 (5 bases). Looked up from germline, CDR1 is SGHRS and CDR2 is YFSETQ. The CDR3 is 14 residues long. V shed 0 bases and J shed 4 bases, with 10 bases lying between them. Written as DNA, the CDR3 is TGCGCCAGCAGCTTGGGGGGGTTCGGCACTGAAGCTTTCTTT. The encoded protein is CASSLGGFGTEAFF. Variable domain in full (rest from reference TRBV5-1 and TRBJ1-1): KAGVTQTPRYLIKTRGQQVTLSCSPISGHRSVSWYQQTPGQGLQFLFEYFSETQRNKGNFPGRFSGRQFSNSRSEMNVSTLELGDSALYLCASSLGGFGTEAFFGQGTRLTVV.

The chain combines TRBV20-1 with TRBJ1-1, with TRBD1 as a possible D gene (6 bases). The CDR3 covers 16 residues. CDR1 DFQATT and CDR2 SNEGSKA come from the germline V gene (reference sequence). The V end was cut by 1 base, the J end by 2 bases, with 17 bases between. In nucleotides, the CDR3 is TGCAGTGCTAGAGTACCCCTCCAGGACAGTAACACTGAAGCTTTCTTT. The encoded protein is CSARVPLQDSNTEAFF.

This clonotype was seen many times. The chain is built from TRBV7-2 and TRBJ2-3; 7 nucleotides agree with TRBD1. V lost 4 bases to trimming and J lost 4 bases; unmatched junction nucleotides: 8. From germline, CDR1 is SGHTA and CDR2 FQGNSA. This CDR3 has 15 amino acids. CDR3 nucleotides: TGTGCCAGCAGCTCACAGGGGTCGGGGTCAGATACGCAGTATTTT. Its translation is CASSSQGSGSDTQYF.

Many counts were recorded for this clonotype. The rearrangement uses TRBV28 and TRBJ2-3; no clear D. The CDR3 length is 16 residues. Germline CDR1 is MDHEN and CDR2 is SYDVKM. Deletions cut 2 bases from V and 1 base from J, with 13 bases between. CDR3 DNA sequence: TGTGCCAGCAGTTTAGGTTCTTTCCGGGGCACAGATACGCAGTATTTT. It encodes CASSLGSFRGTDTQYF. Full variable domain (remainder filled in from reference TRBV28 and TRBJ2-3): DVKVTQSSRYLVKRTGEKVFLECVQDMDHENMFWYRQDPGLGLRLIYFSYDVKMKEKGDIPEGYSVSREKKERFSLILESASTNQTSMYLCASSLGSFRGTDTQYFGPGTRLTVL.

Many counts were recorded for this clonotype. The gene calls are TRBV2 and TRBJ2-5; TRBD2 matches 9 bases. V lost 6 bases and J lost 3; bases outside the gene matches: 2. The germline V gene has CDR1 SNHLY and CDR2 FYNNEI. This CDR3 spans 13 amino acids. The CDR3 sequence: CASRRLAEETQYF. The DNA for the CDR3 is TGTGCCAGCAGAAGACTAGCGGAAGAGACCCAGTACTTC.

The chain carries TRBV6-2 or TRBV6-3 and TRBJ2-2, with D maybe TRBD2 (6 bases). CDR1 and CDR2 from the germline V gene are MNHEY and SVGEGT. The germline V and J ends were trimmed by 8 bases and 1 base, with 17 bases remaining between them. The CDR3 runs to 16 residues. This chain's CDR3 is CASLDAAGENTGELFF. CDR3 bases: TGTGCCAGCTTAGACGCAGCGGGTGAGAACACCGGGGAGCTGTTTTTT.

This clonotype was counted many times. The chain employs TRBV11-2 and TRBJ1-6, with TRBD1 identical over 7 bases. The junction had 5 bases not matched to a gene; V was cut back by 5 bases and J by 1 base. Germline V gene data show CDR1 as SGHAT and CDR2 as FQNNGV. The CDR3 contains 16 residues. The CDR3 DNA sequence: TGTGCCAGCAGCCGACAGGGAGAGTCCTATAATTCACCCCTCCACTTT. It translates to CASSRQGESYNSPLHF.

This clonotype showed up just a few times. The chain is built from TRBV19 and TRBJ2-2, with D hard to call. V shed 3 bases and J shed 7 bases, with 9 bases lying between them. This CDR3 is 13 amino acids long. Per germline, CDR1 LNHDA and CDR2 SQIVND (reference sequence). CDR3 nucleotide sequence: TGTGCCAGTAGTATTCTTTTAGGCGGGGAGCTGTTTTTT. Its protein is CASSILLGGELFF.

V usage is TRBV4-3 and J usage is TRBJ2-7; 7 bases agree with TRBD1. J gave up 6 bases and V 4 bases, and 6 bases lay outside the gene matches. The CDR3 loop spans 13 amino acids. Germline lookup yields CDR1 LGHNA and CDR2 YSLEER. The CDR3 DNA is TGCGCCAGCAGCCTTGTTAGACAGGGCGAGCAGTACTTC. Translating it yields CASSLVRQGEQYF.

This clonotype was found many times. Here the CDR3 reads CASSLQGQGPDTQYF. Here the CDR3 DNA reads TGCGCCAGCAGCCTACAGGGACAGGGCCCAGATACGCAGTATTTT. The chain employs TRBV5-1 and TRBJ2-3; 9 nucleotides align to TRBD1. The CDR3 has 15 amino acids. V dropped 4 bases and J dropped 4; count of bases not matched to a gene: 7. Per germline, CDR1 SGHRS and CDR2 YFSETQ.

The chain has TRBV9 and TRBJ2-7; 7 bases are shared with TRBD1. V was pared by 4 bases and J by 3 bases, with 7 bases of the junction left unmatched. The CDR3 has 14 amino acids. Germline V gene lookup returns CDR1 SGDLS and CDR2 YYNGEE. In DNA form, the CDR3 reads TGTGCCAGCAGCTTAACAGGGGTTGGCTACGAGCAGTACTTC. The encoded protein is CASSLTGVGYEQYF.

The CDR3 DNA reads as TGTGCCAGCAGTTGGGCTAGCGGGGGGCAATTCGGAGGTGAGCAGTTCTTC. Encoded protein: CASSWASGGQFGGEQFF. The chain employs TRBV6-5 and TRBJ2-1; TRBD2 aligns across 11 bases. The CDR3 consists of 17 residues. Germline-derived CDR1 and CDR2 are MNHEY and SVGAGI. The V gene end was trimmed by 4 bases and the J gene end by 9 bases; junction bases not matched to a gene: 14.

This clonotype came up many times. The rearrangement joins TRBV28 to TRBJ2-3; D tentatively fits TRBD1 or TRBD2 (5 bases each). The germline CDR1 and CDR2 sequences are MDHEN and SYDVKM. V lost 5 bases to trimming and J lost 2 bases, with 20 bases between them. The CDR3 contains 17 residues. The DNA for the CDR3 is TGTGCCAGCAGTCGTCCCGGGACCCGGGCGGACACAGATACGCAGTATTTT. It codes for CASSRPGTRADTDTQYF.

This clonotype was found a few times. V usage is TRBV4-3 and J usage is TRBJ2-3; 11 bases fit TRBD1. This CDR3 has 14 residues. V gave up 6 bases and J gave up 11 bases; unmatched junction bases: 10. Germline assignment: CDR1 LGHNA and CDR2 YSLEER. The CDR3 region is CASRPGQGVAKQYF. CDR3 bases: TGCGCCAGCAGACCGGGACAGGGGGTAGCAAAGCAGTATTTT.

The table lists this clonotype with many counts. The genes are TRBV9 and TRBJ2-3; D call uncertain. The CDR3 has 14 residues. V was clipped by 2 bases and J by 8 bases, with 15 bases between them. The V gene's germline CDR1 is SGDLS and CDR2 YYNGEE. The CDR3 loop reads CASSVHGAGVTQYF. The CDR3 DNA reads TGTGCCAGCAGCGTTCACGGAGCAGGAGTTACGCAGTATTTT. Using reference TRBV9 and TRBJ2-3 for the parts outside the CDR3, the full variable domain is DSGVTQTPKHLITATGQRVTLRCSPRSGDLSVYWYQQSLDQGLQFLIQYYNGEERAKGNILERFSAQQFPDLHSELNLSSLELGDSALYFCASSVHGAGVTQYFGPGTRLTVL.

This clonotype was picked up many times. The J gene is TRBJ2-1, the V gene TRBV2; the D gene is possibly TRBD2 (6 bases). Germline assignment: CDR1 SNHLY and CDR2 FYNNEI. Between the trimmed V and J ends, which lost 2 bases and 0 bases, there was a span of 11 bases. The CDR3 runs 16 residues. The CDR3 spells CASSEQRVSSYNEQFF. Written as DNA, the CDR3 is TGTGCCAGCAGTGAACAGCGGGTGAGCTCCTACAATGAGCAGTTCTTC.

The J gene is TRBJ1-5, the V gene TRBV12-3 or TRBV12-4; the match to TRBD1 covers 9 bases. The CDR3 is 15 amino acids. J was trimmed by 2 bases and V by 2 bases; bases with no gene match: 1. The CDR3, as DNA: TGTGCCAGCAGTTTACGGGACAGGGGCAATCAGCCCCAGCATTTT. The encoded protein is CASSLRDRGNQPQHF.

This clonotype came up many times. This sequence joins TRBV5-1 and TRBJ2-5; D not resolved. The CDR3 runs to 14 residues. V lost 0 bases, J lost 3 bases, and 9 bases lay in between. Germline loops: CDR1 SGHRS, CDR2 YFSETQ. CDR3 protein: CASSLGPAEETQYF. In DNA form, the CDR3 reads TGCGCCAGCAGCTTGGGACCGGCTGAAGAGACCCAGTACTTC.